This T cell receptor beta chain was captured in a study of Ad26.COV2.S vaccination and SARS-CoV-2 variants. Whole-study results and caveats: It was found that vaccine and placebo recipients had similar non-spike TCR breadth.

This clone is a singleton in its sample. What it binds is unknown. Measured with immunoSEQ multiplex PCR; TCRdb has only the in-frame clones, and not every one. The profile shows more than 40,000 clones, about 83% of them singletons. The CDR3 has 11 amino acids. V lost 6 bases to trimming and J lost 7 bases; unmatched junction nucleotides: 2. Germline V gene data show CDR1 as MRHNA and CDR2 as SNTAGT. V usage is TRBV6-4 and J usage is TRBJ2-5, with 7 bases matching TRBD1. This specimen was peripheral blood, taken after recovery from COVID-19. The receptor comes from a human donor who had recovered from COVID-19. The CDR3 coding sequence is TGTGCCAGCAGGCCAGGGGGGACCCAGTACTTC. Translation gives CASRPGGTQYF.